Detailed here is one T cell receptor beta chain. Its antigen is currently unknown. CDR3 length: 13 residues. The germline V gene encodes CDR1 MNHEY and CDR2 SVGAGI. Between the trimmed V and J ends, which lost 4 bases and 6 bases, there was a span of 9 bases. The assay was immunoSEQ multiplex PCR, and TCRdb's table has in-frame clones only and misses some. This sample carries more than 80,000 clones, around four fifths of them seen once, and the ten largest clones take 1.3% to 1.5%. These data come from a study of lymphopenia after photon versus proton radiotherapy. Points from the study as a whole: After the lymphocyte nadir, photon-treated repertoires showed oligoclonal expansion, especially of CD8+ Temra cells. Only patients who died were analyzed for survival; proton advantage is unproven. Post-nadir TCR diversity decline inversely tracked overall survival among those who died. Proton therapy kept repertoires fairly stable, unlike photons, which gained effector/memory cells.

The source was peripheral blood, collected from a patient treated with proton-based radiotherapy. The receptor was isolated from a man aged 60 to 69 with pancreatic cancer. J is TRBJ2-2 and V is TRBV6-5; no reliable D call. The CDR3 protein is CASSSLVAGELFF. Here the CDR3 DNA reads TGTGCCAGCAGTTCCCTCGTAGCCGGGGAGCTGTTTTTT.